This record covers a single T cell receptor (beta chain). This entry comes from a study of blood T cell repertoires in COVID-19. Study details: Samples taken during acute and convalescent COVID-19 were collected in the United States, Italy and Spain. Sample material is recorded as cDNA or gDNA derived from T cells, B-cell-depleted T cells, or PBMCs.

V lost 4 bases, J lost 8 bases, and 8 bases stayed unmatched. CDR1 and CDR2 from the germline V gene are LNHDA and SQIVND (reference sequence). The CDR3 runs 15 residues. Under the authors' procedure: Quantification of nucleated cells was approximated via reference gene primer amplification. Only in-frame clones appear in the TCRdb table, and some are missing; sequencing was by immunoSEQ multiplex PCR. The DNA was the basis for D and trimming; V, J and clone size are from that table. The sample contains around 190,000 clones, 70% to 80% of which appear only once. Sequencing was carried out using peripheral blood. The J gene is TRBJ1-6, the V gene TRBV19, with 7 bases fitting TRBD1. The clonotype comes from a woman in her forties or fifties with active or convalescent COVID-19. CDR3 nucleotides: TGTGCCAGTAGTAGAAACCGACAGGGTGATTCACCCCTCCACTTT. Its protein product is CASSRNRQGDSPLHF.